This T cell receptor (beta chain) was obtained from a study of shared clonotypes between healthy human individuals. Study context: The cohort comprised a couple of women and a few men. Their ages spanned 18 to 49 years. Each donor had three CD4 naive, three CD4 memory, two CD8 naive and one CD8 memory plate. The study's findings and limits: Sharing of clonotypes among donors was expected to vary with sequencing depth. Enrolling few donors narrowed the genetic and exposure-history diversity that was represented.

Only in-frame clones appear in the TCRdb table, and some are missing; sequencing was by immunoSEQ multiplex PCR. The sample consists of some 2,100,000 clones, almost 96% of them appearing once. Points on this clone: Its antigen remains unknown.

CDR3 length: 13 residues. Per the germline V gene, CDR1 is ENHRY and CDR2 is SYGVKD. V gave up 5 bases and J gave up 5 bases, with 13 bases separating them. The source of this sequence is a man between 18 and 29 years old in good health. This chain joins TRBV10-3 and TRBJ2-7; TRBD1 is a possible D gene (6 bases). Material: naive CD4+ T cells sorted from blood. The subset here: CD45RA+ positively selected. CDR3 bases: TGTGCCATCAGTTCATCCGACAGGCACGAGCAGTACTTC. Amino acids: CAISSSDRHEQYF.